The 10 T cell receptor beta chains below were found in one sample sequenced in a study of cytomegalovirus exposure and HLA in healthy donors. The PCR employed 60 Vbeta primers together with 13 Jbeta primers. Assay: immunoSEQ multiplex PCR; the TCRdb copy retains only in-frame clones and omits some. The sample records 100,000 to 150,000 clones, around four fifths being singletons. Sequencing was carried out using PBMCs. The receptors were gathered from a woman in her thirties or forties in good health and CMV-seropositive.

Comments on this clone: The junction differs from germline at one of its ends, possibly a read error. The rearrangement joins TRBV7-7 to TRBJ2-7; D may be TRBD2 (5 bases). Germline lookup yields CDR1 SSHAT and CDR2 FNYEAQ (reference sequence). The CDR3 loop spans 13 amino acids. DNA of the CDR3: TGTGCTAGCAGCCCCGTAGAGGGTCAAGAGCAGTACTTC. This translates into CASSPVEGQEQYF.

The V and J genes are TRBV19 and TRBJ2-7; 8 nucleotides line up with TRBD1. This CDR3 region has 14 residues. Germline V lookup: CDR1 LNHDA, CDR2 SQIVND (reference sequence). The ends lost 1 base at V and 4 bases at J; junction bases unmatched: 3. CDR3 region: CASSIARGLYEQYF. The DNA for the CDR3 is TGTGCCAGTAGTATAGCCAGGGGGCTATACGAGCAGTACTTC.

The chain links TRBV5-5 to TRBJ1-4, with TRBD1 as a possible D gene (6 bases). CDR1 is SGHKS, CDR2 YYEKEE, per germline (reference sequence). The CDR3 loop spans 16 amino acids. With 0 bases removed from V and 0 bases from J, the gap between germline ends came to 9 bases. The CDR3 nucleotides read TGTGCCAGCAGCTTGGGGGGGACACCAACTAATGAAAAACTGTTTTTT. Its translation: CASSLGGTPTNEKLFF.

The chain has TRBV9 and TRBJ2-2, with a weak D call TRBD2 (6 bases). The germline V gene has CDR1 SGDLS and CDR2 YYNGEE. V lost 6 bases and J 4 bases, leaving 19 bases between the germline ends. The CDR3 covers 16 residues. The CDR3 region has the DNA TGTGCCAGCAACCGGGTGGAGGGTTTGGCCACCGGGGAGCTGTTTTTT. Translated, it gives CASNRVEGLATGELFF.

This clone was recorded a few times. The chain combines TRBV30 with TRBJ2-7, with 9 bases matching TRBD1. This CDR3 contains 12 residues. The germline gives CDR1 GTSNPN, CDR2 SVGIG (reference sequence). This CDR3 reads CAGTGSNYEQYF. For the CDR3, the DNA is TGTGCGGGGACAGGGTCCAACTACGAGCAGTACTTC.

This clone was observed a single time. CDR3 residues: CASSEGLAGAYNEQFF. The CDR3 region has the DNA TGTGCCAGCAGCGAGGGACTAGCGGGGGCCTACAATGAGCAGTTCTTC. The gene calls are TRBV9 and TRBJ2-1; the match to TRBD2 covers 14 bases. The germline V gene encodes CDR1 SGDLS and CDR2 YYNGEE. The CDR3 covers 16 residues. The J segment lost 2 bases and the V segment lost 3 bases, leaving 1 base of the junction unmatched.

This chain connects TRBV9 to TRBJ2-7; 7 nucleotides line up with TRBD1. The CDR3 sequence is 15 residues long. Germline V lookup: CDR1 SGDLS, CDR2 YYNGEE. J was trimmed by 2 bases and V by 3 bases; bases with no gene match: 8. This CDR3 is CASSASTGTTYEQYF. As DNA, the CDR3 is TGTGCCAGCAGCGCCTCGACAGGGACCACCTACGAGCAGTACTTC.

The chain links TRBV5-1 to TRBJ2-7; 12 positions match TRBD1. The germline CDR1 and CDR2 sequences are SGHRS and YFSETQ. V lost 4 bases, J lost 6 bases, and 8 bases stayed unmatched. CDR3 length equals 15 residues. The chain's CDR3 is CASSPRGTGGFEQYF. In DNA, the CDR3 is TGCGCCAGCAGCCCCCGCGGGACAGGGGGCTTCGAGCAGTACTTC.

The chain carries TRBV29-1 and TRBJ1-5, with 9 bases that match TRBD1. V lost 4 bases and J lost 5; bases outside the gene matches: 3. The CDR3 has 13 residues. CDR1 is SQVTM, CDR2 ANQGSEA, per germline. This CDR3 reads CSVGQGDDQPQHF. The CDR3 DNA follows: TGCAGCGTTGGACAGGGGGACGATCAGCCCCAGCATTTT. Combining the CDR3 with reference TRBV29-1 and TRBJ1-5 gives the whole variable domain SAVISQKPSRDICQRGTSLTIQCQVDSQVTMMFWYRQQPGQSLTLIATANQGSEATYESGFVIDKFPISRPNLTFSTLTVSNMSPEDSSIYLCSVGQGDDQPQHFGDGTRLSIL.

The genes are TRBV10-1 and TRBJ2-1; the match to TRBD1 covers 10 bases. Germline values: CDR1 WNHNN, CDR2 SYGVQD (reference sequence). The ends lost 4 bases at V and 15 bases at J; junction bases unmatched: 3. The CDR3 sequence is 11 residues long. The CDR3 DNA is TGCGCCAGCAGTGCGGGACAGGGGTGGTTCTTC. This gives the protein CASSAGQGWFF.